A selection of T cell receptor beta chains follows, all from one sample in a study of regulatory T cells in long-lasting Graves disease. From the multiplex PCR reads, TCRdb called clonotypes with MiXCR, one entry per CDR3 protein. The data hold a few hundred thousand distinct CDR3 sequences, with around 15% observed a single time. This same sample was also part of a study on T cells in Graves' hyperthyroidism and ophthalmopathy.

The starting material was peripheral blood mononuclear cells (PBMCs), obtained at new diagnosis, from a patient treated with antithyroid drugs. These receptors all stem from a woman aged 18-30 years with Graves disease. Both conserved end residues are part of each CDR3. A D gene is named only where the DNA matches it firmly. Clone size is shown for a subset of rows, as once, few, many or a class of expanded clone.

many	TRBV28	.	TRBJ1-5	CAIQREFSSNQPQHF	TGTGCCATCCAACGGGAGTTTAGTAGCAATCAGCCCCAGCATTTT
.	TRBV9	TRBD1	TRBJ2-2	CASSPYGQGTTGELFF	TGTGCCAGCAGCCCCTATGGACAGGGGACCACCGGGGAGCTGTTTTTT
.	TRBV2	.	TRBJ1-2	CASTLGRAANYGYTF	TGTGCCAGCACCCTCGGGCGGGCAGCTAACTATGGCTACACCTTC
.	TRBV14	.	TRBJ1-2	CASSHARDGLYGYTF	TGTGCCAGCAGCCATGCAAGGGACGGACTCTATGGCTACACCTTC
many	TRBV6-1	TRBD2	TRBJ2-2	CASMGLAGSGELFF	TGTGCCAGCATGGGACTAGCGGGGTCCGGGGAGCTGTTTTTT
few	TRBV29-1	.	TRBJ1-1	CSGGPAGETEAFF	TGCAGCGGGGGGCCGGCAGGGGAGACTGAAGCTTTCTTT
.	TRBV29-1	.	TRBJ2-4	CSVGPGSHAKNIQYF	TGCAGCGTTGGCCCAGGTAGTCACGCCAAAAACATTCAGTACTTC
once	TRBV20-1	TRBD2	TRBJ2-1	CSARSPTSGSYNEQFF	TGCAGTGCTAGGAGCCCGACTAGCGGCTCCTACAATGAGCAGTTCTTC
many	TRBV2	TRBD2	TRBJ2-1	CASSGPSGGTPFNEQFF	TGTGCCAGCAGTGGTCCTAGCGGGGGGACCCCTTTCAATGAGCAGTTCTTC
few	TRBV7-9	TRBD1	TRBJ2-3	CASSLGTGPADTQYF	TGTGCCAGCAGCTTAGGGACAGGGCCCGCAGATACGCAGTATTTT
many	TRBV6-1	.	TRBJ1-6	CASSYQGSPLHF	TGTGCCAGCAGCTACCAAGGGTCACCCCTCCACTTT
many	TRBV5-1	TRBD1	TRBJ1-1	CASSPYRGADTEAFF	TGCGCCAGCAGCCCGTACAGGGGTGCCGACACTGAAGCTTTCTTT
many	TRBV6-1	.	TRBJ2-6	CASSDGDSGANVLTF	TGTGCCAGCAGTGACGGGGACTCTGGGGCCAACGTCCTGACTTTC
many	TRBV3-1	.	TRBJ2-7	CASSQEAGIASGEQYF	TGTGCCAGCAGCCAAGAGGCCGGGATCGCCTCTGGCGAGCAGTACTTC
many	TRBV2	TRBD1	TRBJ1-1	CASSELTGRVAEAFF	TGTGCCAGCAGTGAATTGACAGGGAGGGTTGCTGAAGCTTTCTTT
few	TRBV30	.	TRBJ2-1	CAWSVAYPGEQFF	TGTGCCTGGAGTGTAGCCTATCCGGGTGAGCAGTTCTTC
many	TRBV5-6	TRBD2	TRBJ2-5	CASSWGLAGDRETQYF	TGTGCCAGCAGCTGGGGACTAGCGGGAGATAGGGAGACCCAGTACTTC
many	TRBV2	TRBD2	TRBJ2-3	CASRRGITDTQYF	TGTGCCAGCCGGCGGGGGATCACAGATACGCAGTATTTT
few	TRBV12-3/TRBV12-4	.	TRBJ1-3	CASSFGDGFSGNTIYF	TGTGCCAGCAGTTTCGGTGACGGCTTCTCTGGAAACACCATATATTTT
.	TRBV9	.	TRBJ1-5	CASSGQGGGQPQHF	TGTGCCAGCAGCGGCCAAGGGGGGGGTCAGCCCCAGCATTTT
.	TRBV5-1	.	TRBJ1-4	CASSREHPNQKLFF	TGCGCCAGCAGCCGGGAACACCCCAACCAAAAACTGTTTTTT
few	TRBV19	.	TRBJ1-5	CASSVQTAIDGQPQHF	TGTGCCAGTAGTGTTCAGACAGCAATTGATGGGCAGCCCCAGCATTTT
many	TRBV20-1	.	TRBJ2-7	CSATGSSYEQYF	TGCAGTGCTACAGGCAGCTCCTACGAGCAGTACTTC
.	TRBV6-1	TRBD2	TRBJ2-5	CASRLGTRITGETQYF	TGTGCCAGCCGGCTTGGGACTAGAATTACGGGTGAGACCCAGTACTTC
few	TRBV12-5	.	TRBJ1-1	CASGSGGLNTEAFF	TGTGCTAGTGGATCGGGGGGTTTGAACACTGAAGCTTTCTTT
.	TRBV27	TRBD2	TRBJ2-7	CASSLTGWGGEQYF	TGTGCCAGCAGCCTCACGGGCTGGGGGGGGGAGCAGTACTTC
few	TRBV7-8	.	TRBJ1-5	CASSPDFVPQHF	TGTGCCAGCAGCCCTGACTTCGTGCCCCAGCATTTT
few	TRBV4-1	TRBD1	TRBJ2-3	CASSLGRTGTDTQYF	TGCGCCAGCAGCCTGGGGAGGACAGGGACAGATACGCAGTATTTT